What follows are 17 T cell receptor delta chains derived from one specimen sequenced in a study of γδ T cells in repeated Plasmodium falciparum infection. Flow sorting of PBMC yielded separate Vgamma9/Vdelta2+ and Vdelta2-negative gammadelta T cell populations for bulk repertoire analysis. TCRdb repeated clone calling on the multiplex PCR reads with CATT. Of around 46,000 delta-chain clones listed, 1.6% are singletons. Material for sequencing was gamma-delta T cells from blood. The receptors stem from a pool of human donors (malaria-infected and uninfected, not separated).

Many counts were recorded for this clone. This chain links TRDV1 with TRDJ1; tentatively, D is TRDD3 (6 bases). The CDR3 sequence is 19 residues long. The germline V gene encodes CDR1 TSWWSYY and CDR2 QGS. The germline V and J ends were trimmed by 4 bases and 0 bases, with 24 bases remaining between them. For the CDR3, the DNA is TGTGCTCTTGGGGCAACCTCCGACGAATGGGGGCCCCACACCGATAAACTCATCTTT. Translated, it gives CALGATSDEWGPHTDKLIF.

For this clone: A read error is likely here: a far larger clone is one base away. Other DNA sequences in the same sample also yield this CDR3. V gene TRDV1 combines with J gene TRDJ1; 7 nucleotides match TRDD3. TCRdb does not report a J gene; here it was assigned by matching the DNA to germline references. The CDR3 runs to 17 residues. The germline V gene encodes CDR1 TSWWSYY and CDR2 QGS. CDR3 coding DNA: TGCGCTCTTGGGAACTCGTGCTGGGGGTTCTACACCGATAAACTCATCTTT. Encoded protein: CALGNSCWGFYTDKLIF.

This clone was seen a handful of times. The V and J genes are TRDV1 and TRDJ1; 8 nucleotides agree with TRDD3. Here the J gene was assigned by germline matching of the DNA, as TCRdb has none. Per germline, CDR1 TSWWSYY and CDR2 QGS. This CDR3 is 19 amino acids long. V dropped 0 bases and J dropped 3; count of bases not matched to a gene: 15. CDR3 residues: CALGELKSSVLGVPDKLIF. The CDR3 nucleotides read TGTGCTCTTGGGGAACTAAAGTCGTCGGTACTGGGGGTTCCCGATAAACTCATCTTT.

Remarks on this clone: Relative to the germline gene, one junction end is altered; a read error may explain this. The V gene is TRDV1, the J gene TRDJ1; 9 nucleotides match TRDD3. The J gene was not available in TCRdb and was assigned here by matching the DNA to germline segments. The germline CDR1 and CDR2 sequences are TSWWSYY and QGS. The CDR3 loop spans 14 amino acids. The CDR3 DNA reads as TGCTCTGGGGAGAGGTGGGGGATATCCGATAAACTCATCTTT. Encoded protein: CSGERWGISDKLIF.

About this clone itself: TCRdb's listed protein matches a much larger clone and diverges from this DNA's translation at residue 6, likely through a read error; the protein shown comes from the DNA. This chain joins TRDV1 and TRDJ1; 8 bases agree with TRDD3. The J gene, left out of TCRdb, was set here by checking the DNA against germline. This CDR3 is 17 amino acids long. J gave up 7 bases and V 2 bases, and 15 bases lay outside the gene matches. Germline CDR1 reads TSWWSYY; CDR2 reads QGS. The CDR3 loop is CALGESPLPTGDIKLIF. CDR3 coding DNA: TGTGCTCTTGGGGAATCACCTCTCCCTACGGGGGATATTAAACTCATCTTT.

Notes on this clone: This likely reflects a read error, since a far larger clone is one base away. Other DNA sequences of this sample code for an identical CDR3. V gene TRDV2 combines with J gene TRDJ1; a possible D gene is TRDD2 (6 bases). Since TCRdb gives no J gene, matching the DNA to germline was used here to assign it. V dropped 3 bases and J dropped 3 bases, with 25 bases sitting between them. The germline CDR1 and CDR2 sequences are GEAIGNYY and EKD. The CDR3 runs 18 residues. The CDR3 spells CACDFLGGGYRHADKLIF. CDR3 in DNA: TGTGCCTGTGACTTCCTAGGGGGGGGGTACAGGCACGCCGATAAACTCATCTTT.

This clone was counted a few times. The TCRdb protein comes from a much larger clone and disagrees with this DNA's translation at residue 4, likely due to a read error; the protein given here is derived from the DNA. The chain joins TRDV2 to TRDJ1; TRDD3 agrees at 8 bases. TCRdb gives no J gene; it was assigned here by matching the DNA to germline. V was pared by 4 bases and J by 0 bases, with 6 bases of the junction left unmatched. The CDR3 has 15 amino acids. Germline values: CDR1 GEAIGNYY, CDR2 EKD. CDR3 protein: CACEGLGDNTDKLIF. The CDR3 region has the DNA TGTGCCTGTGAAGGTCTGGGGGACAACACCGATAAACTCATCTTT.

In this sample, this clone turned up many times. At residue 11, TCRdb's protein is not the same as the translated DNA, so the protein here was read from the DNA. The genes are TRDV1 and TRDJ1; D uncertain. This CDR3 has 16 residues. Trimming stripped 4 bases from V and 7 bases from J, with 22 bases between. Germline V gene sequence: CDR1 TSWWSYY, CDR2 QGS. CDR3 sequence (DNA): TGTGCTCTTGGGGTTTTCGCCCGGCCTCTCACTTCTAAACTCATCTTT. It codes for CALGVFARPLTSKLIF.

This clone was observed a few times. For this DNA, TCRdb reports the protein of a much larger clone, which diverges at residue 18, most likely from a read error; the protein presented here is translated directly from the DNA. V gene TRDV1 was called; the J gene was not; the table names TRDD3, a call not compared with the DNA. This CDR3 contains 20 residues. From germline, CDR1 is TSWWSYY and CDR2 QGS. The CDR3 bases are TGTGCTCTTGGGGAACGGAATCAGGGGGATACTCTCCTTGACACCGATAAACCCATCTTT. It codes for CALGERNQGDTLLDTDKPIF.

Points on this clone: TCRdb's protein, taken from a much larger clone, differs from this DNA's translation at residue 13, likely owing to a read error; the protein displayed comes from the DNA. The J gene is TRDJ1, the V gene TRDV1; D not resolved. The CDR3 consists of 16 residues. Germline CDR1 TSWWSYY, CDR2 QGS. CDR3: CALGIEQPAYTDRLIF. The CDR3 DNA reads TGTGCTCTTGGGATCGAACAGCCCGCATACACCGATAGACTCATCTTT.

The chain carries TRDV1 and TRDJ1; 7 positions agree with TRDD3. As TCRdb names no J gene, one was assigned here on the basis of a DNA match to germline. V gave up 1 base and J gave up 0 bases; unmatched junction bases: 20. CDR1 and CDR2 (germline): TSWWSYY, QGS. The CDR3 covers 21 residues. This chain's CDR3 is CALGEPPQHVRDTLYTDKLIF. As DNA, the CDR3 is TGTGCTCTTGGGGAACCCCCTCAACACGTACGGGATACATTATACACCGATAAACTCATCTTT.

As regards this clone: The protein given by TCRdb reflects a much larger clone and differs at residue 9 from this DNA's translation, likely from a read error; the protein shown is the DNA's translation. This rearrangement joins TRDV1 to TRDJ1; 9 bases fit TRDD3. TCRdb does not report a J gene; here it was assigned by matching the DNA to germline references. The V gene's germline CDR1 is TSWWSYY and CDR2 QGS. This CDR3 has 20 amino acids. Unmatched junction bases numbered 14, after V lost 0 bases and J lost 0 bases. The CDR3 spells CALGELPPSLGDLYTDKLIF. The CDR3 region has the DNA TGTGCTCTTGGGGAACTTCCTCCCTCTCTGGGGGATCTGTACACCGATAAACTCATCTTT.

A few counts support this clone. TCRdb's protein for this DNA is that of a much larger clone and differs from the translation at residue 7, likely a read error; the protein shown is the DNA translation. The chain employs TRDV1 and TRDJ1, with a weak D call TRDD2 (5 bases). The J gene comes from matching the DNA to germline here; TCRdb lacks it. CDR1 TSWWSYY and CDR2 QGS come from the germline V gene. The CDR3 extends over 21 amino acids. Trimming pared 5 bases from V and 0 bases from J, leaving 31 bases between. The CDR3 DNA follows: TGTGCTCTTGGGCCCCCGCCCCTTCGTCTATCCCCGGTGGCCCACACCGATAAACTCATCTTT. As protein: CALGPPPLRLSPVAHTDKLIF.

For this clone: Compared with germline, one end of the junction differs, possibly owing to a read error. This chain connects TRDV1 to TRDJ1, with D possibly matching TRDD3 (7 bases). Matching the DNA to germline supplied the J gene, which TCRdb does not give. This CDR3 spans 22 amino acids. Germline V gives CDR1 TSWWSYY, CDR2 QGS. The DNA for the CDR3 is TGTGCTATTGGGGAAAATAGCTGTGCTGGGGATATGGGCGGTTCTGGGTCCGATAAACTCATCTTT. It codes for CAIGENSCAGDMGGSGSDKLIF.

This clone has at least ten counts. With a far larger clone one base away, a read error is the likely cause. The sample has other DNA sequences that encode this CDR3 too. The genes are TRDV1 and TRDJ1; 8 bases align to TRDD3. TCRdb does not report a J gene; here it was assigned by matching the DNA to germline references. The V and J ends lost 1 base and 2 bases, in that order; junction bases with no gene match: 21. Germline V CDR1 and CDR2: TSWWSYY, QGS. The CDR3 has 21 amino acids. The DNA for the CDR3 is TGTGCTCTTGGGGAACATATGGCAGCCTACTGGGGGGCCCGGTGGACCGATAAACTCATCTTT. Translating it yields CALGEHMAAYWGARWTDKLIF.

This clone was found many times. DNA of the CDR3: TGTGCTCTTGGGGAACTTCCTTCCAACCATGGGGGATGCAAGTTTCCTACTGGTGGGTTGCGGGACCCGTACACCGATAAACTCATCTTT. Translated, it gives CALGELPSNHGGCKFPTGGLRDPYTDKLIF. The genes are TRDV1 and TRDJ1; weak D call: TRDD3 (8 bases). Germline CDR1 reads TSWWSYY; CDR2 reads QGS. V was clipped by 0 bases and J by 0 bases, with 53 bases between them. The CDR3 is made up of 30 amino acids.

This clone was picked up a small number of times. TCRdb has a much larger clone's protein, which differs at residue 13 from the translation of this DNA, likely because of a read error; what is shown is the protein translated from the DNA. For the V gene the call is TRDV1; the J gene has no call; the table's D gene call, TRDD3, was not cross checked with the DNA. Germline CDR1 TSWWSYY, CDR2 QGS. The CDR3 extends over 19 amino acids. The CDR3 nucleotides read TGTGCTCTTGGGTTCCGTAAGGGTCACTGGGATATTGAGACCGATAAACTAATCTTT. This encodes CALGFRKGHWDIETDKLIF.